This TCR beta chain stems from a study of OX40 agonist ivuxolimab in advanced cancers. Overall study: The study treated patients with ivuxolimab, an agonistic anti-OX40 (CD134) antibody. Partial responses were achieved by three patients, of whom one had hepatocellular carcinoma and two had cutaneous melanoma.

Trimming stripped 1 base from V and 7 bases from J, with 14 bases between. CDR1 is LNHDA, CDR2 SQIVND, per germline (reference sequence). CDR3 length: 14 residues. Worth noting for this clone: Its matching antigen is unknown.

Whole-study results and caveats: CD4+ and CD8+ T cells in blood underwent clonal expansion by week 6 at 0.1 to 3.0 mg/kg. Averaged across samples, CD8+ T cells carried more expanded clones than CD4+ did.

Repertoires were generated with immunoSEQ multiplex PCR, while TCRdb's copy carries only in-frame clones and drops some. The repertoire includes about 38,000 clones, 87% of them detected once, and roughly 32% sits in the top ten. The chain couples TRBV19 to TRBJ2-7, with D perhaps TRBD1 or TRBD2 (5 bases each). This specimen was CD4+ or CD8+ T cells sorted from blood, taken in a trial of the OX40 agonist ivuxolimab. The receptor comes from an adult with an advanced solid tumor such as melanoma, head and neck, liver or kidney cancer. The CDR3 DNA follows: TGTGCCAGTAGTATAGGAGGGGCCATTAAGGAGCAGTACTTC. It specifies CASSIGGAIKEQYF.